The rows below give T cell receptor beta chains drawn from one sample of a study of cytomegalovirus exposure and HLA in healthy donors. The table came from immunoSEQ multiplex PCR; TCRdb's copy has only in-frame clones and leaves some out. The table records about 80,000 clones, 75% to 90% of them present only once. The sample comprised PBMCs. These receptors came from a middle-aged man in good health and CMV-seropositive. Both conserved end residues are part of each CDR3. D genes are given only for firm matches. Part of the rows lack a size; the others show once, few, many or a class for expanded clones.

v_gene	j_gene	abundance	d_gene	CDR3aa	CDR3nt
TRBV5-4	TRBJ2-5	-	-	CASSPEAGETQYF	TGTGCCAGCAGCCCTGAGGCAGGGGAGACCCAGTACTTC
TRBV5-4	TRBJ1-3	-	-	CASSSGHPRSGNTIYF	TGTGCCAGCAGTTCGGGACACCCACGCTCTGGAAACACCATATATTTT
TRBV5-1	TRBJ2-2	-	TRBD2	CASRLAGGDTGELFF	TGCGCCAGCAGGCTCGCGGGAGGGGACACCGGGGAGCTGTTTTTT
TRBV7-9	TRBJ1-1	-	-	CASSLLGGDTEAFF	TGTGCCAGCAGCTTGTTGGGGGGGGACACTGAAGCTTTCTTT
TRBV4-2	TRBJ2-1	once	-	CASSQDRLEAETHYNEQFF	TGTGCCAGCAGCCAAGATCGGCTTGAAGCGGAGACCCACTACAATGAGCAGTTCTTC
TRBV5-6	TRBJ1-1	-	-	CASSLAGNTEAFF	TGTGCCAGCAGCTTGGCGGGGAACACTGAAGCTTTCTTT
TRBV6-5	TRBJ1-3	-	TRBD1	CASSLPTGGLDTIYF	TGTGCCAGCAGTTTACCGACAGGGGGCCTGGACACCATATATTTT
TRBV9	TRBJ1-2	-	TRBD1	CASSEGQGGNYGYTF	TGTGCCAGCAGCGAGGGACAGGGGGGTAACTATGGCTACACCTTC
TRBV4-1	TRBJ2-1	-	TRBD2	CASSQASGRANEQFF	TGCGCCAGCAGCCAAGCCAGCGGGAGAGCGAATGAGCAGTTCTTC
TRBV5-6	TRBJ1-4	-	-	CASSLARYPSHGNEKLFF	TGTGCCAGCAGCTTGGCGCGGTATCCCTCCCACGGTAATGAAAAACTGTTTTTT
TRBV7-9	TRBJ2-1	-	-	CASSRKASDYNEQFF	TGTGCCAGCAGCAGGAAAGCTAGCGACTACAATGAGCAGTTCTTC
TRBV29-1	TRBJ2-6	few	-	CSAQGASGANVLTF	TGCAGCGCCCAAGGGGCGTCGGGGGCCAACGTCCTGACTTTC
TRBV11-2	TRBJ2-7	-	TRBD1	CASSFGQGWYEQYF	TGTGCCAGCAGCTTTGGACAGGGTTGGTACGAGCAGTACTTC
TRBV6-5	TRBJ1-2	-	TRBD1	CASIKDRGTGGYTF	TGTGCCAGCATCAAGGACAGGGGTACAGGTGGCTACACCTTC
TRBV19	TRBJ2-2	-	TRBD2	CASSIASGSYSGELFF	TGTGCCAGTAGTATAGCGAGCGGGAGTTATTCCGGGGAGCTGTTTTTT
TRBV19	TRBJ2-4	few	TRBD1	CATQEGQGRDIQYF	TGTGCCACGCAGGAGGGACAGGGAAGGGACATTCAGTACTTC
TRBV18	TRBJ1-4	-	-	CASSPMAGKYEKLFF	TGTGCCAGCTCACCAATGGCAGGGAAGTATGAAAAACTGTTTTTT
TRBV5-1	TRBJ1-1	-	-	CASSLNGDANTEAFF	TGCGCCAGCAGCTTGAATGGAGATGCGAACACTGAAGCTTTCTTT
TRBV5-6	TRBJ1-3	once	-	CASSFFSGLSSGNTIYF	TGTGCCAGCAGCTTTTTCTCGGGACTCTCCTCTGGAAACACCATATATTTT
TRBV4-1	TRBJ2-3	-	-	CASSQEVTVQTYITDTQYF	TGCGCCAGCAGCCAAGAGGTGACAGTGCAAACCTATATCACAGATACGCAGTATTTT
TRBV29-1	TRBJ1-1	-	-	CSVPGVLTEAFF	TGCAGCGTGCCAGGGGTGCTCACTGAAGCTTTCTTT
TRBV4-1	TRBJ1-2	-	-	CASSRAGAPDYGYTF	TGCGCCAGCAGCCGGGCGGGGGCCCCGGATTATGGCTACACCTTC
TRBV5-1	TRBJ2-5	-	TRBD2	CASSLGVELAGEETQYF	TGCGCCAGCAGCTTGGGAGTCGAGCTAGCGGGAGAAGAGACCCAGTACTTC
TRBV5-4	TRBJ2-1	-	TRBD1	CASSLTGGFNYEQFF	TGTGCCAGCAGCCTTACAGGGGGATTTAACTATGAGCAGTTCTTC
TRBV6-4	TRBJ2-2	-	-	CASRELAATGELFF	TGTGCCAGCAGAGAGTTAGCGGCAACTGGGGAGCTGTTTTTT
TRBV7-9	TRBJ2-1	-	TRBD2	CASTTSELNNEQFF	TGTGCCAGCACGACTAGCGAACTGAACAATGAGCAGTTCTTC
TRBV5-6	TRBJ2-5	few	-	CASSLGAGIILETQYF	TGTGCCAGCAGCTTAGGTGCGGGGATTATCCTGGAGACCCAGTACTTC
TRBV7-2	TRBJ1-1	-	-	CASSFNRDSAFF	TGTGCCAGCAGCTTCAACAGGGATTCAGCTTTCTTT
TRBV7-9	TRBJ1-1	-	-	CASSQARGTEAFF	TGTGCCAGCAGCCAAGCGAGGGGGACTGAAGCTTTCTTT
TRBV6-5	TRBJ1-2	-	TRBD1	CASRFLRDRRSGYTF	TGTGCCAGCAGATTCCTCCGGGACAGGAGGAGTGGCTACACCTTC
TRBV18	TRBJ2-2	-	-	CASSPNSNTGELFF	TGTGCCAGCTCACCGAACAGCAACACCGGGGAGCTGTTTTTT
TRBV10-3	TRBJ1-1	-	TRBD1	CAISEVEGAYTEAFF	TGTGCCATCAGTGAGGTTGAGGGGGCCTACACTGAAGCTTTCTTT
TRBV7-2	TRBJ2-7	few	TRBD2	CASSSGLAGGYEQYF	TGTGCCAGCAGCTCGGGACTAGCGGGAGGATACGAGCAGTACTTC
TRBV7-9	TRBJ1-1	-	TRBD1	CASSKSRGDTEAFF	TGTGCCAGCAGCAAAAGCAGGGGGGACACTGAAGCTTTCTTT
TRBV19	TRBJ1-5	-	-	CASSIGQAQPQHF	TGTGCCAGTAGTATAGGACAGGCGCAGCCCCAGCATTTT
TRBV14	TRBJ2-1	-	TRBD2	CASSQAGTSVNEQFF	TGTGCCAGCAGCCAGGCCGGGACTAGTGTTAATGAGCAGTTCTTC
TRBV25-1	TRBJ2-2	-	-	CASRSGSESGELFF	TGTGCCAGCAGGAGCGGTTCTGAATCCGGGGAGCTGTTTTTT
TRBV5-1	TRBJ2-2	-	TRBD1	CASSLLTGTGGTGELFF	TGCGCCAGCAGCTTGCTAACCGGGACAGGGGGCACCGGGGAGCTGTTTTTT
TRBV5-8	TRBJ2-7	-	TRBD1	CASSFPGQGAEYEQYF	TGTGCCAGCAGCTTCCCGGGACAGGGGGCGGAGTACGAGCAGTACTTC
TRBV5-4	TRBJ2-4	-	-	CASSSGLTGANIQYF	TGTGCCAGCAGCTCCGGACTAACGGGAGCAAACATTCAGTACTTC
TRBV29-1	TRBJ2-3	-	-	CSVKASWTGGTDTQYF	TGCAGCGTCAAGGCTTCTTGGACTGGTGGGACAGATACGCAGTATTTT
TRBV7-8	TRBJ2-5	few	-	CASSLMGRGWETQYF	TGTGCCAGCAGCTTAATGGGCAGGGGTTGGGAGACCCAGTACTTC
TRBV15	TRBJ2-7	-	-	CATSRDGGQGAYEQYF	TGTGCCACCAGCAGAGATGGTGGGCAGGGTGCCTACGAGCAGTACTTC
TRBV5-4	TRBJ2-3	-	TRBD2	CASSFRLASSTDTQYF	TGTGCCAGCAGCTTCCGACTAGCGTCTAGCACAGATACGCAGTATTTT
TRBV30	TRBJ2-1	-	-	CACDPTGNEQFF	TGTGCATGTGATCCGACCGGGAATGAGCAGTTCTTC
TRBV5-8	TRBJ2-5	-	-	CASSPRRRGQETQYF	TGTGCCAGCAGCCCTAGACGGCGGGGCCAAGAGACCCAGTACTTC
TRBV12-5	TRBJ1-2	-	TRBD1	CASGLVLRGQGADGYTF	TGTGCTAGTGGTTTGGTCCTTAGGGGACAGGGGGCTGATGGCTACACCTTC
TRBV18	TRBJ2-1	few	TRBD1	CASSTGTGGSNEQFF	TGTGCCAGCTCAACGGGGACAGGGGGCTCGAATGAGCAGTTCTTC
TRBV5-4	TRBJ1-5	-	-	CASSLGQFNQPQHF	TGTGCCAGCAGCTTGGGACAGTTTAATCAGCCCCAGCATTTT
TRBV2	TRBJ2-7	once	-	CASRTGYEQYF	TGTGCCAGCAGAACAGGCTACGAGCAGTACTTC
TRBV12-5	TRBJ2-5	-	-	CASGLVGGGGGETQYF	TGTGCTAGTGGTTTGGTTGGTGGGGGAGGCGGAGAGACCCAGTACTTC
TRBV5-8	TRBJ1-5	-	TRBD1	CASSWTGFGSNQPQHF	TGTGCCAGCAGCTGGACAGGGTTCGGGAGCAATCAGCCCCAGCATTTT
TRBV9	TRBJ1-2	-	-	CASSAGQRANYGYTF	TGTGCCAGCAGCGCCGGACAGAGAGCTAACTATGGCTACACCTTC
TRBV5-1	TRBJ1-1	few	-	CASSLEEGTEAFF	TGCGCCAGCAGCTTGGAGGAGGGAACTGAAGCTTTCTTT
TRBV11-2	TRBJ2-5	-	-	CASSFGETQYF	TGTGCCAGCAGTTTTGGCGAGACCCAGTACTTC
TRBV27	TRBJ1-1	-	-	CASSFRGGAISEAFF	TGTGCCAGCAGTTTTAGGGGGGGCGCGATCTCTGAAGCTTTCTTT
TRBV11-3	TRBJ1-1	-	-	CASSLDAVSEAFF	TGTGCCAGCAGCTTAGACGCGGTCAGTGAAGCTTTCTTT
TRBV27	TRBJ2-7	-	TRBD1	CASSSGQVAEQYF	TGTGCCAGCAGTTCGGGACAGGTCGCCGAGCAGTACTTC
TRBV27	TRBJ2-3	-	-	CASNGGLTDTQYF	TGTGCCAGCAACGGCGGGCTCACAGATACGCAGTATTTT
TRBV15	TRBJ2-7	few	TRBD1	CATSRDRVTTYEQYF	TGTGCCACCAGCAGGGACAGGGTAACCACCTACGAGCAGTACTTC